This T cell receptor beta chain originates from a study of metastatic and nonmetastatic thyroid tumors (dated by TCRdb to the early 2020s). Context from the whole study: Repertoires from peripheral blood and from tumor or nodule tissue samples of malignant and benign thyroid patients were compared. General study outcomes and caveats: In both blood and tumor samples, TCR beta diversity was reported to be significantly higher in malignant tumors than in benign nodules.

No treatment had been received by any patient before thyroid surgery. The study retrospectively analysed patient clinical samples collected from the early 2010s to the late 2010s using T-cell receptor beta sequencing. Libraries were made using PCR. The data were produced on an Illumina HiSeq 4000. The TCR beta-chain CDR3 region of each patient was profiled by high-throughput sequencing. The source study handled its data this way. The researchers built a classifier to tell apart papillary thyroid cancer patients with distant metastasis, based on CDR3 differences among clinicopathological groups. To measure repertoire diversity the researchers used the Shannon index, while the Morisita-Horn index served to gauge how similar the tumor and blood repertoires were. TCRdb took the public reads, trimmed them with fastp at Q25, ran MiXCR for clone calling and kept in-frame beta chains. These V and J calls derive from TCRdb rather than the authors' analysis. A total of roughly 12,000 clones appear in this sample, more than 25% of them only once. Together, the top ten hold over 20% of the sample.

As to this clone: Its binding antigen is unknown. Base qualities are not provided; no much larger clone lies one nucleotide away.

The trim is 5 bases for V and 2 bases for J, with a gap of 11 bases between the germline ends. Via the germline V gene (reference sequence), CDR1 is LNHDA and CDR2 SQIVND. From the cysteine through the phenylalanine, the CDR3 covers 14 amino acids. The only DNA kept is the CDR3, 42 bases in frame from the first base. The source material was adjacent normal tissue. This sequence uses TRBV19 and TRBJ2-3; the D segment may tentatively be TRBD1 or TRBD2, each giving 6 matched bases. This receptor was obtained from a male donor with papillary thyroid cancer or a benign thyroid nodule (not recorded which). Some clones in this sample may be carry-over from other donors' samples. The CDR3 in this case is CASSPSGATDTQYF. The bases are TGTGCCAGTAGTCCTTCGGGGGCCACAGATACGCAGTATTTT.